This passage covers 10 T cell receptor beta chains from one sample sequenced in a study of cytomegalovirus exposure and HLA in healthy donors (dated by TCRdb to about 2017). Libraries were made using the immunoSEQ multiplex PCR assay. A mixture of 60 forward primers for TCR Vbeta segments and 13 reverse primers for TCR Jbeta segments was used in the multiplex PCR. This immuneACCESS table, as held by TCRdb, lists in-frame sequences with V and J called but not all clones. Of the missing ones, under half trace to an unresolved V gene in checked studies; the others have no known cause. This sample gives about 90,000 clones in total; approximately 90% of them show up just once. Roughly 2.2% of the sample is taken by the ten largest. Sequencing used PBMCs. The receptors derive from a man aged 18 to 30 in good health and CMV-seronegative.

A word on this clone: Germline and junction disagree at one end, which may indicate a read error. The V call is TRBV6-5, the J call TRBJ2-1, with D perhaps matching TRBD2 (5 bases). CDR1 and CDR2 from the germline V gene are MNHEY and SVGAGI. The CDR3 is 13 residues long. CDR3 sequence (DNA): TGTGCCAGCAGTTACTCTAGCGAAAATGAGAAGTTCTTC. It specifies CASSYSSENEKFF.

The DNA for the CDR3 is TGTGCCAGCAGCCCTGCCAGGGGCTACAATGAGCAGTTCTTC. Its protein is CASSPARGYNEQFF. The V and J genes are TRBV7-8 and TRBJ2-1; weak D call: TRBD1 (6 bases). CDR1 is SGHVS and CDR2 is FQNEAQ in the germline V gene. There are 14 residues in the CDR3. Trimming pared 5 bases from V and 3 bases from J, leaving 11 bases between. Full variable domain (rest looked up from reference TRBV7-8 and TRBJ2-1): GAGVSQSPRYKVAKRGQDVALRCDPISGHVSLFWYQQALGQGPEFLTYFQNEAQLDKSGLPSDRFFAERPEGSVSTLKIQRTQQEDSAVYLCASSPARGYNEQFFGPGTRLTVL.

This clone appeared a few times. For the CDR3, the DNA is TGCGCCAGCAGCCAAGACGGTGGACAGGGGCCCACAGATACGCAGTATTTT. Translation: CASSQDGGQGPTDTQYF. The V call is TRBV4-1, the J call TRBJ2-3; 9 nucleotides agree with TRBD1. The CDR3 is 17 amino acids. Looked up from germline, CDR1 is MGHRA and CDR2 is YSYEKL. J gave up 2 bases and V 0 bases, and 6 bases lay outside the gene matches.

This clone came up a few times. The gene calls are TRBV6-1 and TRBJ1-4; TRBD1 is a possible D gene (5 bases). In germline, CDR1 is MNHNS, CDR2 SASEGT. The V gene lost 6 bases and the J gene lost 6 bases, with 14 bases spanning the gap. CDR3 size: 14 residues. This CDR3 is CASRDPGPYEKLFF. For the CDR3, the DNA is TGTGCCAGCAGGGATCCAGGGCCCTATGAAAAACTGTTTTTT.

V usage is TRBV6-5 and J usage is TRBJ2-1; 11 bases are a match to TRBD2. Per germline, CDR1 MNHEY and CDR2 SVGAGI. There are 15 residues in the CDR3. The trim removed 6 bases at V and 4 bases at J, leaving 5 bases unmatched. CDR3 region: CASRSGTSGYNEQFF. The CDR3 DNA follows: TGTGCCAGCAGATCCGGGACTAGCGGATACAATGAGCAGTTCTTC.

Only one count was recorded for this clone. The chain has TRBV18 and TRBJ1-1; no firm D call. CDR3 length: 13 amino acids. V was cut by 3 bases and J by 4 bases, with 9 bases left in between. Germline CDR1 and CDR2: KGHSH and LQKENI. This CDR3 is CASSPWAGTEAFF. The CDR3 DNA reads as TGTGCCAGCTCACCTTGGGCAGGCACTGAAGCTTTCTTT.

The table lists this clone with a count of one. This chain connects TRBV18 to TRBJ1-6; 8 bases fit TRBD1. The germline V gene has CDR1 KGHSH and CDR2 LQKENI. Trimming cost V 4 bases and J 3 bases; bases outside gene matches: 14. This CDR3 is built from 19 residues. CDR3 bases: TGTGCCAGCTCACAACTCAAGACAGGGGAGATCGGCTATAATTCACCCCTCCACTTT. This sequence encodes CASSQLKTGEIGYNSPLHF. Supplemented by reference TRBV18 and TRBJ1-6, the full variable domain reads NAGVMQNPRHLVRRRGQEARLRCSPMKGHSHVYWYRQLPEEGLKFMVYLQKENIIDESGMPKERFSAEFPKEGPSILRIQQVVRGDSAAYFCASSQLKTGEIGYNSPLHFGNGTRLTVT.

The chain is built from TRBV5-4 and TRBJ1-6; D gene uncertain. Trimming took 9 bases from V and 0 from J, leaving 10 bases between them. The CDR3 extends over 14 amino acids. Germline V gene data show CDR1 as SGHNT and CDR2 as YYREEE (reference sequence). The CDR3 sequence: CATHGSSYNSPLHF. The CDR3 bases are TGTGCCACCCACGGGAGCTCCTATAATTCACCCCTCCACTTT.

This CDR3 reads CASSAGGGQGNTIYF. The DNA for the CDR3 is TGTGCCAGCAGCGCTGGGGGGGGGCAGGGAAACACCATATATTTT. The genes are TRBV9 and TRBJ1-3; possible D gene TRBD1, 6 bases. Germline-derived CDR1 and CDR2 are SGDLS and YYNGEE. Trimming removed 3 bases from V and 4 bases from J, with 14 bases in between. This CDR3 is 15 amino acids long.

The V gene is TRBV7-9, the J gene TRBJ2-3; D is unresolved. Trimming took off 3 bases at V and 2 bases at J, with 9 bases between the two ends. Looked up from germline, CDR1 is SEHNR and CDR2 is FQNEAQ (reference sequence). This CDR3 has 14 amino acids. CDR3 nucleotide sequence: TGTGCCAGCAGCTTTGGCCGAAACACAGATACGCAGTATTTT. Encoded protein: CASSFGRNTDTQYF.